The subject of this entry is one TCR beta chain. What it binds is unknown. The data belong to a study of glioma-infiltrating T cells. The iRepertoire nested amplicon-rescue multiplex PCR amplified TCR alpha and beta CDR3s from RNA. TCRdb analysed the multiplex PCR reads with MiXCR anew, one entry per CDR3 protein. The repertoire consists of fewer than 200,000 distinct CDR3 sequences, with 43% occurring once and the leading ten covering 5% to 5.5%. Overall study results and limits: CDR3 overlap between tissue and blood was very small.

The sequence came from a human donor with low-grade glioma or glioblastoma, undergoing nonglioma brain surgery, or in good health (not recorded which). Sequenced sample: glioma tissue, nonneoplastic brain tissue, or PBMCs (not recorded which).

The DNA for the CDR3 is TGTGCCAGCAGCCAAGACCAGCGGGCAAGGGAGCAGTTCTTC. This encodes CASSQDQRAREQFF. The chain couples TRBV3-1 to TRBJ2-1; TRBD2 might be the D (6 bases). This CDR3 is 14 amino acids long. Trimming left V 0 bases short and J 10 bases short, with 13 bases between. CDR1 and CDR2 from the germline V gene are LGHDT and YNNKEL (reference sequence).